The rows below give T cell receptor beta chains drawn from one sample of a study of technical replicates of blood from a handful of donors. The table came from immunoSEQ multiplex PCR; TCRdb's copy has only in-frame clones and leaves some out. The sample consists of some 73,000 clones, approximately 90% of them appearing once. Sequencing was performed on PBMCs. The source is a human donor in good health. Some clones in this sample may be carry-over from other donors' samples. Both conserved end residues are part of each CDR3. D genes are given only for firm matches. Expanded clones are given a class, and other clones once, few, many or no size at all.

D gene: TRBD2; J gene: TRBJ2-1; V gene: TRBV10-3; clone size: -; CDR3 protein: CAISPSGSGHNEQFF; CDR3 DNA: TGTGCCATCAGTCCTAGCGGGAGTGGCCACAATGAGCAGTTCTTC
D gene: TRBD1; J gene: TRBJ1-1; V gene: TRBV13; clone size: -; CDR3 protein: CASSFRDSHEAFF; CDR3 DNA: TGTGCCAGCAGTTTCAGGGACAGCCATGAAGCTTTCTTT
D gene: TRBD1; J gene: TRBJ2-3; V gene: TRBV27; clone size: -; CDR3 protein: CASSLSGQGTDTQYF; CDR3 DNA: TGTGCCAGCAGTCTATCGGGACAGGGGACAGATACGCAGTATTTT
D gene: -; J gene: TRBJ2-3; V gene: TRBV5-1; clone size: -; CDR3 protein: CASSLTSTPISTDTQYF; CDR3 DNA: TGCGCCAGCAGCTTGACTTCAACTCCAATTTCCACAGATACGCAGTATTTT
D gene: -; J gene: TRBJ1-2; V gene: TRBV18; clone size: -; CDR3 protein: CASSLRREQASGYTF; CDR3 DNA: TGTGCCAGCTCACTCCGGCGGGAGCAAGCGTCCGGCTACACCTTC
D gene: TRBD2; J gene: TRBJ2-3; V gene: TRBV6-1; clone size: -; CDR3 protein: CASRLAGTDTQYF; CDR3 DNA: TGTGCCAGCAGGCTAGCGGGGACAGATACGCAGTATTTT
D gene: -; J gene: TRBJ2-7; V gene: TRBV7-9; clone size: -; CDR3 protein: CASGTTGVRYEQYF; CDR3 DNA: TGTGCCAGCGGAACAACAGGAGTTAGGTACGAGCAGTACTTC
D gene: -; J gene: TRBJ1-1; V gene: TRBV7-2; clone size: -; CDR3 protein: CASSFAGRSVNTEAFF; CDR3 DNA: TGTGCCAGCAGCTTCGCAGGGAGGTCGGTGAACACTGAAGCTTTCTTT
D gene: TRBD1; J gene: TRBJ1-1; V gene: TRBV27; clone size: -; CDR3 protein: CASSQDRAVMNTEAFF; CDR3 DNA: TGTGCCAGCAGTCAGGACAGGGCCGTCATGAACACTGAAGCTTTCTTT
D gene: -; J gene: TRBJ2-5; V gene: TRBV6-4; clone size: few; CDR3 protein: CASSSNAPLASKETQYF; CDR3 DNA: TGTGCCAGCAGCTCTAATGCTCCCCTAGCGTCCAAAGAGACCCAGTACTTC
D gene: -; J gene: TRBJ1-5; V gene: TRBV7-8; clone size: -; CDR3 protein: CASSSGQGQPQHF; CDR3 DNA: TGTGCCAGCAGCTCGGGACAAGGCCAGCCCCAGCATTTT
D gene: -; J gene: TRBJ1-5; V gene: TRBV18; clone size: few; CDR3 protein: CASSPGQGLNQPQHF; CDR3 DNA: TGTGCCAGCTCACCAGGCCAGGGCCTCAATCAGCCCCAGCATTTT
D gene: -; J gene: TRBJ2-5; V gene: TRBV5-1; clone size: -; CDR3 protein: CASSHPWEETQYF; CDR3 DNA: TGCGCCAGCAGTCACCCATGGGAGGAGACCCAGTACTTC
D gene: TRBD1; J gene: TRBJ1-5; V gene: TRBV30; clone size: -; CDR3 protein: CAWSGQGVLAQHF; CDR3 DNA: TGTGCCTGGTCGGGACAGGGGGTTTTAGCCCAGCATTTT
D gene: -; J gene: TRBJ2-7; V gene: TRBV7-9; clone size: -; CDR3 protein: CASSLGSRSYEQYF; CDR3 DNA: TGTGCCAGCAGCTTAGGTAGCCGGTCCTACGAGCAGTACTTC
D gene: TRBD1; J gene: TRBJ1-1; V gene: TRBV4-2; clone size: -; CDR3 protein: CASSQDLSGGGGTEAFF; CDR3 DNA: TGTGCCAGCAGCCAAGATCTTTCAGGGGGCGGCGGCACTGAAGCTTTCTTT
D gene: -; J gene: TRBJ2-3; V gene: TRBV2; clone size: -; CDR3 protein: CASSSLALASTDTQYF; CDR3 DNA: TGTGCCAGCAGTTCCCTAGCGCTAGCCAGCACAGATACGCAGTATTTT
D gene: -; J gene: TRBJ1-5; V gene: TRBV7-9; clone size: -; CDR3 protein: CASSLGSYNQPQHF; CDR3 DNA: TGTGCCAGCAGCCTCGGGAGCTACAATCAGCCCCAGCATTTT
D gene: -; J gene: TRBJ1-3; V gene: TRBV18; clone size: -; CDR3 protein: CASSPTQFGSGNTIYF; CDR3 DNA: TGTGCCAGCTCACCAACACAGTTTGGCTCTGGAAACACCATATATTTT
D gene: TRBD1; J gene: TRBJ2-7; V gene: TRBV29-1; clone size: -; CDR3 protein: CSVDLGQGAYEQYF; CDR3 DNA: TGCAGCGTTGACCTGGGACAGGGGGCATACGAGCAGTACTTC
D gene: -; J gene: TRBJ1-1; V gene: TRBV9; clone size: -; CDR3 protein: CASSVSEGGWGTEAFF; CDR3 DNA: TGTGCCAGCAGCGTATCAGAGGGAGGGTGGGGCACTGAAGCTTTCTTT
D gene: TRBD1; J gene: TRBJ2-1; V gene: TRBV5-4; clone size: -; CDR3 protein: CASGDSYNEQFF; CDR3 DNA: TGTGCCAGCGGGGACAGCTACAATGAGCAGTTCTTC
D gene: TRBD1; J gene: TRBJ1-2; V gene: TRBV27; clone size: -; CDR3 protein: CASSFGGQSRGYTF; CDR3 DNA: TGTGCCAGCAGTTTTGGGGGACAGTCTAGAGGCTACACCTTC
D gene: -; J gene: TRBJ1-3; V gene: TRBV18; clone size: -; CDR3 protein: CASSSGLQSSGNTIYF; CDR3 DNA: TGTGCCAGCTCCTCAGGGCTCCAGAGCTCTGGAAACACCATATATTTT
D gene: TRBD1; J gene: TRBJ2-7; V gene: TRBV5-6; clone size: once; CDR3 protein: CASTDSGTGTYEQYF; CDR3 DNA: TGTGCCAGCACGGACTCCGGGACAGGGACCTACGAGCAGTACTTC
D gene: -; J gene: TRBJ1-2; V gene: TRBV7-9; clone size: -; CDR3 protein: CASSLNPGGYTF; CDR3 DNA: TGTGCCAGCAGCTTAAATCCCGGGGGCTACACCTTC
D gene: -; J gene: TRBJ2-1; V gene: TRBV30; clone size: -; CDR3 protein: CAWSRDFYNEQFF; CDR3 DNA: TGTGCCTGGAGTCGGGACTTCTACAATGAGCAGTTCTTC
D gene: -; J gene: TRBJ1-5; V gene: TRBV19; clone size: -; CDR3 protein: CASGSGGTQPQHF; CDR3 DNA: TGTGCCAGTGGCAGCGGAGGGACTCAGCCCCAGCATTTT
D gene: -; J gene: TRBJ1-5; V gene: TRBV5-1; clone size: -; CDR3 protein: CASSLVAGQPQHF; CDR3 DNA: TGCGCCAGCAGCTTGGTAGCCGGGCAGCCCCAGCATTTT
D gene: -; J gene: TRBJ2-7; V gene: TRBV27; clone size: -; CDR3 protein: CASSFGGSYEQYF; CDR3 DNA: TGTGCCAGCAGTTTCGGGGGCTCCTACGAGCAGTACTTC
D gene: TRBD2; J gene: TRBJ2-7; V gene: TRBV10-3; clone size: -; CDR3 protein: CAISVGLAGGRYF; CDR3 DNA: TGTGCCATCAGTGTAGGACTAGCGGGGGGGCGGTACTTC